This TCR beta chain was profiled in a study of blood T cell repertoires in COVID-19. Per the original methods: Amplification of reference gene primers was used by the study to estimate nucleated cell counts. The repertoire was sequenced with immunoSEQ multiplex PCR; TCRdb's copy has only in-frame clones and lacks some. V and J calls and clone size come straight from that table; D and trimming were deduced from the DNA. The profile shows 300,000 to 450,000 clones, 85% to 90% of them singletons. CDR1 is GTSNPN, CDR2 SVGIG, per germline (reference sequence). This CDR3 contains 13 residues. V was clipped by 0 bases and J by 3 bases, with 8 bases between them.

Sequencing was performed on PBMCs or T cells enriched from blood (not recorded which). V gene TRBV30 combines with J gene TRBJ1-2, with D perhaps TRBD1 (6 bases). This TCR derives from a woman aged 18-35 years who had recovered from COVID-19. The CDR3 DNA reads as TGTGCCTGGAGTGTGGGGGCCGACTATGGCTACACCTTC. Translation gives CAWSVGADYGYTF.